This T cell receptor (beta chain) was sequenced in a study of high-grade serous ovarian cancer treatment subgroups. Tumor tissue was taken before any definitive surgery or chemotherapy was given. Data came from immunoSEQ multiplex PCR; TCRdb stores just in-frame clones and leaves some out. This table holds about 870 clones, around four fifths found once. The CDR3 runs 16 residues. From germline, CDR1 is SGHRS and CDR2 YFSETQ. V gave up 0 bases and J gave up 3 bases, with 14 bases separating them. The sample consisted of tumor tissue. The chain couples TRBV5-1 to TRBJ2-3; tentative D call: TRBD2 (6 bases). The origin of this receptor is a human donor with high-grade serous ovarian cancer. CDR3 nucleotides: TGCGCCAGCAGCTTGGGGGGGGTGTCTCTAACAGATACGCAGTATTTT. Its translation: CASSLGGVSLTDTQYF.